Listed below are T cell receptor beta chains from one sample, sequenced in a study of control samples from healthy donors and cancer patients. Generated by immunoSEQ multiplex PCR, the TCRdb table keeps only in-frame clones and is missing some. Among 100,000 to 150,000 clones listed, 80% to 95% were seen once. Material: blood. The receptors were gathered from a man between 18 and 29 years old in good health. Each CDR3 is given with its conserved first and last residue. The order of the fields is clone size, J gene, D gene, V gene, CDR3 DNA, CDR3 protein. A D gene is named only where the DNA matches it firmly. Clone sizes are given selectively: once, few, many, or a class where the clone is expanded.

>-|TRBJ2-7|-|TRBV18
TGTGCCAGCTCTCCCGGGACTTCCAGCTACGAGCAGTACTTC
CASSPGTSSYEQYF
>-|TRBJ2-3|-|TRBV19
TGTGCCAGTAGCCCCAGTGGAGATACGCAGTATTTT
CASSPSGDTQYF
>-|TRBJ2-3|-|TRBV5-6
TGTGCCAGCAGCTCCCGGGCAGGGAAAGATACGCAGTATTTT
CASSSRAGKDTQYF
>-|TRBJ1-2|TRBD1|TRBV5-4
TGTGCCAGCAGCTTTCGGACAGGGACCTATGGCTACACCTTC
CASSFRTGTYGYTF
>once|TRBJ1-1|-|TRBV7-3
TGTGCCAGCAGCTTATCCGGTGGCACTGAAGCTTTCTTT
CASSLSGGTEAFF
>-|TRBJ1-5|-|TRBV3-1/TRBV3-2
TGTGCCAGCAGCCAAGGTCATCAGCCCCAGCATTTT
CASSQGHQPQHF
>-|TRBJ2-7|-|TRBV4-2
TGTGCCAGCAGCCAAGTCAGGGTTATCCAGTACGAGCAGTACTTC
CASSQVRVIQYEQYF
>-|TRBJ1-1|-|TRBV5-6
TGTGCCAGCAGTATGGGAAGGGCCACTGAAGCTTTCTTT
CASSMGRATEAFF
>-|TRBJ2-2|-|TRBV7-3
TGTGCCAGCAGCTTATTAACGGGGAGCACCGGGGAGCTGTTTTTT
CASSLLTGSTGELFF
>-|TRBJ1-5|TRBD1|TRBV7-2
TGTGCCAGCAGCTTTGCTACAGGGGGGTCTGGGCCCCAGCATTTT
CASSFATGGSGPQHF
>-|TRBJ1-6|-|TRBV2
TGTGCCAGCAACATAAGGCTGAGTAATTCACCCCTCCACTTT
CASNIRLSNSPLHF
>-|TRBJ2-3|-|TRBV11-2
TGTGCCAGCAGCTACCGGAGAGTGGGGTACAATAAAGATACGCAGTATTTT
CASSYRRVGYNKDTQYF
>-|TRBJ2-3|TRBD1|TRBV27
TGTGCCAGCAGCCCCCTCTCGGGACAGGGCGCAGATACGCAGTATTTT
CASSPLSGQGADTQYF
>-|TRBJ1-3|-|TRBV18
TGTGCCAGCTCACCGACGCCGGGGACTAGCTCTGGAAACACCATATATTTT
CASSPTPGTSSGNTIYF
>-|TRBJ1-1|-|TRBV30
TGTGCCTGGAGTTCAGGGTATGACACTGAAGCTTTCTTT
CAWSSGYDTEAFF
>-|TRBJ1-1|-|TRBV4-1
TGCGCCAGCAGCCGAACGGCCATCACTGAAGCTTTCTTT
CASSRTAITEAFF
>-|TRBJ1-1|-|TRBV12-3/TRBV12-4
TGTGCCAGCAGACAGGGATACACTGAAGCTTTCTTT
CASRQGYTEAFF
>-|TRBJ1-2|-|TRBV6-5
TGTGCCAGCAGTTACTCACCTCCCCGGGGCTATGGCTACACCTTC
CASSYSPPRGYGYTF
>-|TRBJ1-1|-|TRBV6-5
TGTGCCAGCAGTGACTCGCGGGTTGAAGCTTTCTTT
CASSDSRVEAFF
>-|TRBJ2-3|TRBD2|TRBV9
TGTGCCAGCAGCACATCCCCGGGGGGAATCACAGATACGCAGTATTTT
CASSTSPGGITDTQYF
>-|TRBJ1-1|-|TRBV30
TGTGCCTGGAGTGGACAGCTGAACACTGAAGCTTTCTTT
CAWSGQLNTEAFF
>-|TRBJ2-1|-|TRBV5-1
TGCGCCAGCAGCTTGGTTGGCGATGAGCAGTTCTTC
CASSLVGDEQFF
>-|TRBJ2-6|-|TRBV2
TGTGCCAGCAGTGCAGGGTCCGGGGCCAACGTCCTGACTTTC
CASSAGSGANVLTF
>once|TRBJ2-3|TRBD2|TRBV13
TGTGCCAGCAGCCCAAGGACTAGCGGGGCGGGGAGCACAGATACGCAGTATTTT
CASSPRTSGAGSTDTQYF
>-|TRBJ1-1|TRBD1|TRBV2
TGTGCCAGGGGACAGAGAAACACTGAAGCTTTCTTT
CARGQRNTEAFF
>-|TRBJ1-1|-|TRBV2
TGTGCCAGCGGACTTCTCGGGGCGAACACTGAAGCTTTCTTT
CASGLLGANTEAFF
>-|TRBJ2-1|-|TRBV24-1
TGTGCCGGCGACGCTCTAGGGGAGCAGTTCTTC
CAGDALGEQFF
>-|TRBJ2-7|-|TRBV24-1
TGTGCCACCGGAGACAGGTTCGGGGAGCAGTACTTC
CATGDRFGEQYF
>once|TRBJ1-3|-|TRBV30
TGTGCCTGGAGTTCTGGAGTGATTAACTCTGGAAACACCATATATTTT
CAWSSGVINSGNTIYF
>-|TRBJ1-1|-|TRBV27
TGTGCCAGCAGTTTCCGGAGGTCCACTGAAGCTTTCTTT
CASSFRRSTEAFF
>-|TRBJ2-1|-|TRBV5-1
TGCGCCAGCAGCTTAGACTACGGCTCCTACAATGAGCAGTTCTTC
CASSLDYGSYNEQFF
>once|TRBJ1-1|-|TRBV30
TGTGCCTGGAGTGGGGGGTCGCTAGCTTTCTTT
CAWSGGSLAFF
>once|TRBJ1-5|-|TRBV6-1
TGTGCCAGCAGTGAACCGGCAGGCGCCAATCAGCCCCAGCATTTT
CASSEPAGANQPQHF
>-|TRBJ2-1|-|TRBV4-2
TGTGCCAGCAGCCAAGATCACTACCAATACAATGAGCAGTTCTTC
CASSQDHYQYNEQFF
>-|TRBJ1-1|TRBD1|TRBV25-1
TGTGCCAGCAGTGAGGTTAGCGCGGACAGGGGGCTCGGCACTGAAGCTTTCTTT
CASSEVSADRGLGTEAFF
>-|TRBJ1-2|-|TRBV6-5
TGTGCCAGCAGTTATTTGGCAGTAGCTAACTATGGCTACACCTTC
CASSYLAVANYGYTF
>-|TRBJ2-5|TRBD1|TRBV6-1
TGTGCCAGCAGTGAGGGACAGGGGGTCGCTGAGACCCAGTACTTC
CASSEGQGVAETQYF
>-|TRBJ1-2|TRBD1|TRBV5-1
TGCGCCAGCAGCTTGTCCCCAGGGGGTGGCTACACCTTC
CASSLSPGGGYTF